Listed below are T cell receptor beta chains from one sample, sequenced in a study of T-cell reconstitution after alpha-beta-depleted transplantation in children. TCRdb redid the calling of the PCR reads with MiXCR, one entry per CDR3 protein. The sample yields about 610,000 distinct CDR3 sequences, roughly a tenth seen once. Source: PBMCs from the stem cell graft donor, taken from the stem cell graft. Source of these receptors: a human donor who donated a stem cell graft to a child with acute myeloid leukemia. Both conserved end residues are part of each CDR3. D genes are given only for firm matches. Expanded clones are given a class, and other clones once, few, many or no size at all.

j_call clone_size d_call v_call cdr3_aa cdr3_nt
TRBJ2-7 few . TRBV7-2 CASSLIGGIPLWEQYF TGTGCCAGCAGCTTAATAGGAGGTATACCCCTCTGGGAGCAGTACTTC
TRBJ2-7 . TRBD2 TRBV20-1 CSATPPKGGPGEQYF TGCAGTGCTACCCCACCGAAGGGAGGGCCCGGAGAGCAGTACTTC
TRBJ2-5 many . TRBV5-1 CASSLAGGSFQETQYF TGCGCCAGCAGCTTGGCTGGAGGGTCCTTTCAAGAGACCCAGTACTTC
TRBJ2-6 . . TRBV27 CASSPRTYSGANVLTF TGTGCCAGCAGTCCCCGGACTTACTCTGGGGCCAACGTCCTGACTTTC
TRBJ2-1 few TRBD2 TRBV11-2 CASSLVPGLASNEQFF TGTGCCAGCAGCTTAGTTCCGGGACTAGCGTCCAATGAGCAGTTCTTC
TRBJ2-1 few TRBD2 TRBV4-3 CASSQERGRRDNEQFF TGCGCCAGCAGCCAAGAGCGCGGGAGGAGGGACAATGAGCAGTTCTTC
TRBJ2-7 few . TRBV28 CASSLVKTLQQYF TGTGCCAGCAGTTTAGTTAAAACCCTCCAGCAGTACTTC
TRBJ1-6 . . TRBV12-5 CASGLDGNSPLHF TGTGCTAGTGGTTTGGATGGGAATTCACCCCTCCACTTT
TRBJ1-5 many . TRBV4-1 CASSQTRDPQPQHF TGCGCCAGCAGCCAAACCAGGGATCCTCAGCCCCAGCATTTT
TRBJ2-2 few . TRBV10-3 CAISVNTGELFF TGTGCCATCAGTGTAAACACCGGGGAGCTGTTTTTT
TRBJ2-7 many TRBD2 TRBV7-2 CASSLDRGDEQYF TGTGCCAGCAGCTTAGATCGGGGGGACGAGCAGTACTTC
TRBJ2-7 few . TRBV20-1 CSASEGMNEQYF TGCAGTGCTAGTGAAGGGATGAACGAGCAGTACTTC
TRBJ2-3 . . TRBV29-1 CSVEPPKGTDTQYF TGCAGCGTTGAGCCTCCTAAAGGCACAGATACGCAGTATTTT
TRBJ2-7 . TRBD2 TRBV7-2 CASSPNRASGSYEQYF TGTGCCAGCAGCCCAAACCGGGCTAGCGGGAGCTACGAGCAGTACTTC
TRBJ2-7 few . TRBV5-5 CASSLGYGSLEQYF TGTGCCAGCAGCTTGGGGTACGGCTCCCTCGAGCAGTACTTC
TRBJ2-3 . TRBD2 TRBV30 CAWSRIAGADTQYF TGTGCCTGGAGTCGAATAGCGGGAGCAGATACGCAGTATTTT
TRBJ2-3 many TRBD2 TRBV4-2 CASSLTSASSTDTQYF TGTGCCAGCAGCCTAACTAGCGCGTCTAGCACAGATACGCAGTATTTT
TRBJ1-1 few . TRBV7-8 CASSQDWGARLNTEAFF TGTGCCAGCAGCCAGGATTGGGGGGCGCGGCTGAACACTGAAGCTTTCTTT
TRBJ2-1 many TRBD2 TRBV5-6 CASSPGLAGGPLNEQFF TGTGCCAGCAGCCCGGGACTAGCGGGAGGGCCTTTAAATGAGCAGTTCTTC
TRBJ2-7 once . TRBV7-9 CASSFGGLLGDEQYF TGTGCCAGCAGCTTCGGGGGCCTTCTCGGAGACGAGCAGTACTTC
TRBJ2-4 many . TRBV7-9 CASTQLDKNIQYF TGTGCCAGCACCCAACTCGATAAAAACATTCAGTACTTC
TRBJ2-2 few . TRBV20-1 CSARDERALVTGELFF TGCAGTGCTAGAGATGAACGTGCCCTGGTCACCGGGGAGCTGTTTTTT
TRBJ2-1 . . TRBV5-1 CASSLDNLEQFF TGCGCCAGCAGCTTGGATAATCTTGAGCAGTTCTTC
TRBJ2-1 few TRBD2 TRBV7-3 CASSLMSGSGPEQFF TGTGCCAGCAGCTTAATGAGCGGGAGTGGACCGGAGCAGTTCTTC
TRBJ2-1 . TRBD2 TRBV7-8 CASSLLGTSEYNEQFF TGTGCCAGCAGCTTACTTGGGACTAGCGAGTACAATGAGCAGTTCTTC
TRBJ2-1 many . TRBV12-3/TRBV12-4 CASSFLAKMYNEQFF TGTGCCAGCAGTTTTCTAGCGAAAATGTACAATGAGCAGTTCTTC
TRBJ2-7 . TRBD1 TRBV30 CAWSLSDRAERHEQYF TGTGCCTGGAGTCTTTCTGACAGGGCCGAACGGCACGAGCAGTACTTC
TRBJ2-5 . . TRBV7-2 CASSSTTLGTQYF TGTGCCAGCAGCTCGACGACTTTGGGGACCCAGTACTTC
TRBJ1-1 . . TRBV10-3 CAISESEDTLNTEAFF TGTGCCATCAGTGAGTCCGAGGACACCTTGAACACTGAAGCTTTCTTT
TRBJ2-7 many TRBD2 TRBV12-3/TRBV12-4 CASSPPGLAYEQYF TGTGCCAGCAGCCCTCCGGGACTAGCCTACGAGCAGTACTTC
TRBJ1-2 . TRBD1 TRBV6-1 CASSSNPGQNYGYTF TGTGCCAGCAGTAGTAACCCGGGACAGAACTATGGCTACACCTTC
TRBJ1-5 few TRBD1 TRBV12-3/TRBV12-4 CASSGDREFGEPQHF TGTGCCAGCAGTGGGGACAGAGAGTTTGGTGAGCCCCAGCATTTT
TRBJ1-6 . . TRBV7-2 CASSFQGNSPLHF TGTGCCAGCAGCTTCCAGGGAAATTCACCCCTCCACTTT
TRBJ2-2 few . TRBV9 CASSVDSPNTGELFF TGTGCCAGCAGCGTAGATAGCCCTAACACCGGGGAGCTGTTTTTT
TRBJ2-1 . TRBD2 TRBV5-1 CASSRGLAGDEQFF TGCGCCAGCAGCAGGGGACTAGCGGGAGACGAGCAGTTCTTC
TRBJ2-3 few TRBD2 TRBV15 CATSGGRLDTQYF TGTGCCACCAGCGGCGGGAGATTAGATACGCAGTATTTT
TRBJ2-3 few . TRBV7-9 CASSLSTPGDTQYF TGTGCCAGCAGCTTATCCACCCCCGGCGATACGCAGTATTTT
TRBJ2-6 many TRBD1 TRBV6-5 CASSYSTGGPGANVLTF TGTGCCAGCAGTTACTCGACAGGGGGGCCTGGGGCCAACGTCCTGACTTTC
TRBJ1-1 few TRBD1 TRBV27 CASTRTGGTEAFF TGTGCCAGCACCCGGACAGGGGGCACTGAAGCTTTCTTT
TRBJ2-1 . . TRBV4-3 CASSRLTSEGEQFF TGCGCCAGCAGCCGACTGACTAGTGAAGGTGAGCAGTTCTTC
TRBJ2-3 . . TRBV11-2 CASSLELGPQRTQYF TGTGCCAGCAGCTTAGAGCTGGGCCCCCAGCGTACGCAGTATTTT
TRBJ1-5 few . TRBV19 CASHTLGSNQPQHF TGTGCCAGTCATACTCTGGGGTCCAATCAGCCCCAGCATTTT
TRBJ2-7 . TRBD1 TRBV5-1 CAGSTGVGAYEQYF TGCGCCGGGTCTACAGGGGTGGGGGCCTACGAGCAGTACTTC
TRBJ2-7 . . TRBV4-3 CASSQDFSGLYEQYF TGCGCCAGCAGCCAAGATTTTTCTGGGCTCTACGAGCAGTACTTC
TRBJ2-1 many TRBD2 TRBV10-3 CAISSVPGRATDTSGFSNEQFF TGTGCCATCAGCTCAGTCCCGGGACGGGCAACCGATACTAGCGGGTTTAGTAATGAGCAGTTCTTC
TRBJ1-1 many . TRBV14 CASSQVRGMNTEAFF TGTGCCAGCAGCCAAGTAAGAGGAATGAACACTGAAGCTTTCTTT